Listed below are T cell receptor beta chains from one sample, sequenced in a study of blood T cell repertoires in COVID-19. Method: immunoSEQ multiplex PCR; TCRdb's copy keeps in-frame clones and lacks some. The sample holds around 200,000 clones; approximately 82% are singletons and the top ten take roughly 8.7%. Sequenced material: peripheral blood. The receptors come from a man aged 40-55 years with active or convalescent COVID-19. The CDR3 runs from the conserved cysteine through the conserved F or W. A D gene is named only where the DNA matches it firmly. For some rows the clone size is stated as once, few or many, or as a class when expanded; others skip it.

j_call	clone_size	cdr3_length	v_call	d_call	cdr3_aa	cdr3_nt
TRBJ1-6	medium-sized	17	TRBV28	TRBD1	CASSVPGQGLSNSPLHF	TGTGCCAGCAGTGTGCCGGGACAGGGCTTGTCTAATTCACCCCTCCACTTT
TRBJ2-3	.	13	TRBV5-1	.	CASSWAHVDTQYF	TGCGCCAGCAGCTGGGCCCACGTAGATACGCAGTATTTT
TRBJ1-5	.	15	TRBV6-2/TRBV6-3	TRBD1	CASSWTGLPNQPQHF	TGTGCCAGCAGCTGGACAGGGTTGCCCAATCAGCCCCAGCATTTT
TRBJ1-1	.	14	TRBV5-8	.	CASSLGHFSTEAFF	TGTGCCAGCAGCTTGGGTCACTTTAGCACTGAAGCTTTCTTT
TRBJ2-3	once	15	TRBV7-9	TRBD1	CASSLGGQGSDTQYF	TGTGCCAGCAGCCTGGGGGGACAGGGCTCAGATACGCAGTATTTT
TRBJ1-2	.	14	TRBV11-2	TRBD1	CASSLGSGGGGYTF	TGTGCCAGCAGCTTAGGCTCAGGGGGCGGTGGCTACACCTTC
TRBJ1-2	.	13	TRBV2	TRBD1	CASRGRDSYGYTF	TGTGCCAGCAGGGGCCGGGACAGCTATGGCTACACCTTC
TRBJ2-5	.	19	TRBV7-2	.	CASSLEAMGPWPGGETQYF	TGTGCCAGCAGCTTAGAGGCAATGGGCCCATGGCCCGGGGGAGAGACCCAGTACTTC
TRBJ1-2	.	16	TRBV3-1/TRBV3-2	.	CASSQYLNRVLGGYTF	TGTGCCAGCAGCCAATATTTAAACAGGGTTTTAGGAGGCTACACCTTC
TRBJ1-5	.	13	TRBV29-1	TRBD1	CSVRQGLNQPQHF	TGCAGCGTACGACAGGGCCTTAATCAGCCCCAGCATTTT
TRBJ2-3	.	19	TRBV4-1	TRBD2	CASSQGRARAKLERDTQYF	TGCGCCAGCAGCCAGGGGAGGGCCAGGGCGAAATTAGAGAGGGATACGCAGTATTTT
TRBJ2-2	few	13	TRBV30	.	CAWSEGDPGELFF	TGTGCCTGGAGTGAGGGGGATCCCGGGGAGCTGTTTTTT
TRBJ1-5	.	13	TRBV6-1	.	CASSDRARQPQHF	TGTGCCAGCAGTGACAGGGCCAGACAGCCCCAGCATTTT
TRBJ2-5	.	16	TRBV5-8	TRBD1	CASSRRDRGRGETQYF	TGTGCCAGCAGCCGCCGGGACAGGGGGCGCGGAGAGACCCAGTACTTC
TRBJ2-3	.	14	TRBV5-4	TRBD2	CASSSRGGTDTQYF	TGTGCCAGCAGCTCGCGGGGGGGCACAGATACGCAGTATTTT
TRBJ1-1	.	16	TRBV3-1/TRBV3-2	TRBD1	CASSQWDRGPGTEAFF	TGTGCCAGCAGCCAATGGGACAGGGGGCCGGGGACTGAAGCTTTCTTT
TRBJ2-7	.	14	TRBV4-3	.	CASSQGDGLHEQYF	TGCGCCAGCAGCCAGGGAGATGGGTTACACGAGCAGTACTTC
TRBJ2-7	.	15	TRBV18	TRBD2	CASSPVASGSNEQYF	TGTGCCAGCTCACCAGTGGCTAGCGGGAGTAATGAGCAGTACTTC
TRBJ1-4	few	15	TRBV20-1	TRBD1	CSASEPRQGGEKLFF	TGCAGTGCTAGTGAACCAAGACAGGGGGGTGAAAAACTGTTTTTT
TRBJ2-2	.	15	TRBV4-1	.	CASSHPGHNTGELFF	TGCGCCAGCAGCCATCCGGGACATAACACCGGGGAGCTGTTTTTT